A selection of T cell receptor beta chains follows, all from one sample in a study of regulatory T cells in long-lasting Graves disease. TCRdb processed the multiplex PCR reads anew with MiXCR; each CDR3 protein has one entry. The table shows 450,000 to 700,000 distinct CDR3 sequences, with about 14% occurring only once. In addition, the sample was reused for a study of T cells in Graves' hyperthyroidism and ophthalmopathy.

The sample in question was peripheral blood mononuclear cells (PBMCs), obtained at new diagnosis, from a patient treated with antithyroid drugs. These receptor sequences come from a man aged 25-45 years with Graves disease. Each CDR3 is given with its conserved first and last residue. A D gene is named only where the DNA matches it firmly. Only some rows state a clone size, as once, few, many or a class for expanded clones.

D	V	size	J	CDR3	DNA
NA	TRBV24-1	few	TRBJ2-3	CATSDLTGPLDTQYF	TGTGCCACCAGTGATCTGACAGGTCCCTTGGATACGCAGTATTTT
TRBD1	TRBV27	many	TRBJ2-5	CASSPQGAKETQYF	TGTGCCAGCAGTCCCCAGGGGGCAAAAGAGACCCAGTACTTC
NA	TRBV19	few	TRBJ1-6	CASSISAGNSPLHF	TGTGCCAGTAGTATTTCGGCAGGGAATTCACCCCTCCACTTT
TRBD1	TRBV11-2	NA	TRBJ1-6	CASSSKTGNPNSPLHF	TGTGCCAGCAGCTCAAAGACAGGGAACCCTAATTCACCCCTCCACTTT
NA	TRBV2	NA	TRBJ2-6	CASSPFGGGSGANVLTF	TGTGCCAGCAGCCCGTTTGGAGGGGGCTCCGGGGCCAACGTCCTGACTTTC
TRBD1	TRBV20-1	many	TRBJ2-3	CSARDLGRGKDTQYF	TGCAGTGCTAGAGATTTGGGCAGGGGGAAAGATACGCAGTATTTT
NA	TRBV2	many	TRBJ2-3	CASSDSSSLSTDTQYF	TGTGCCAGCAGTGATTCTAGCTCCCTATCCACAGATACGCAGTATTTT
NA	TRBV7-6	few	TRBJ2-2	CASSLNGPEAGELFF	TGTGCCAGCAGCTTAAATGGGCCCGAGGCCGGGGAGCTGTTTTTT
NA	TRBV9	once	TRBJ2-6	CASSVGGAGANVLTF	TGTGCCAGCAGCGTAGGGGGTGCTGGGGCCAACGTCCTGACTTTC
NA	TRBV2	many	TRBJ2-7	CASRASSYEQYF	TGTGCCAGCAGGGCTAGCTCCTACGAGCAGTACTTC
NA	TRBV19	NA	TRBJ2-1	CASSMVQGRAPYNEQFF	TGTGCCAGTAGTATGGTCCAGGGGAGGGCCCCCTACAATGAGCAGTTCTTC
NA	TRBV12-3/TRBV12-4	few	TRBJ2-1	CASSPGQRTAYNEQFF	TGTGCCAGCAGTCCAGGACAGAGAACAGCCTACAATGAGCAGTTCTTC
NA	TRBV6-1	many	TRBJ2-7	CASSEARLRGYEQYF	TGTGCCAGCAGTGAAGCGAGGCTGCGCGGGTACGAGCAGTACTTC
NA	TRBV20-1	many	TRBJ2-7	CSASRPSYEQYF	TGCAGTGCTAGTCGGCCATCCTACGAGCAGTACTTC
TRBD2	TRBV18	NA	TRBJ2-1	CASSLASGRLRDSYNEQFF	TGTGCCAGCTCCCTTGCTAGCGGGAGGCTTAGGGACTCCTACAATGAGCAGTTCTTC
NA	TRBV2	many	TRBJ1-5	CASSEEEGPLPQHF	TGTGCCAGCAGTGAAGAAGAGGGGCCCCTGCCCCAGCATTTT